What follows are 30 T cell receptor beta chains derived from one specimen sequenced in a study of control samples from healthy donors and cancer patients. Here immunoSEQ multiplex PCR was the method, and the copy in TCRdb shows in-frame clones only, minus some. The table lists around 110,000 clones, 75% to 90% of them singletons, with about 1.1% in the top ten. Material: PBMCs. The receptors here all came from a woman between 45 and 65 years old with colorectal cancer.

The chain employs TRBV19 and TRBJ1-1, with 7 nucleotides matching TRBD1. V lost 4 bases to trimming and J lost 1 base; unmatched junction nucleotides: 9. Germline V gene data show CDR1 as LNHDA and CDR2 as SQIVND (reference sequence). CDR3 size: 16 residues. CDR3 in amino acids: CASSKGGLSTNTEAFF. Written as DNA, the CDR3 is TGTGCCAGTAGTAAAGGGGGCCTATCCACGAACACTGAAGCTTTCTTT.

The V call is TRBV25-1, the J call TRBJ1-3; 9 bases line up with TRBD1. V lost 1 base, J lost 3 bases, and 10 bases stayed unmatched. Germline values: CDR1 MGHDK, CDR2 SYGVNS. The CDR3 is made up of 18 amino acids. DNA of the CDR3: TGTGCCAGCAGTGAATTAGGGACAGGGAATTTACGTGGAAACACCATATATTTT. It translates to CASSELGTGNLRGNTIYF.

The chain is built from TRBV19 and TRBJ1-2; D ambiguous. The ends were cut back, 0 bases at V and 2 bases at J, with 10 bases in the middle. The CDR3 length is 15 residues. Germline lookup yields CDR1 LNHDA and CDR2 SQIVND (reference sequence). DNA of the CDR3: TGTGCCAGTAGTATAGATGTTACCAGGAACTATGGCTACACCTTC. This encodes CASSIDVTRNYGYTF.

This clone was observed once. The chain joins TRBV6-1 to TRBJ1-4, with 10 bases matching TRBD1. Trimming took 5 bases from V and 6 from J; bases not matched to a gene: 3. The CDR3 is 14 amino acids. Germline V lookup: CDR1 MNHNS, CDR2 SASEGT. CDR3 sequence: CASSSTGGDEKLFF. The DNA of the CDR3 is TGTGCCAGCAGTTCGACAGGGGGCGATGAAAAACTGTTTTTT.

This sequence joins TRBV12-3 or TRBV12-4 and TRBJ1-5; D is unclear. V was shortened by 5 bases and J by 6 bases, with 8 bases between the two germline ends. The CDR3 covers 12 residues. The CDR3 DNA reads TGTGCCAGCAGTCTCTCATTTCAGCCCCAGCATTTT. Translated, it gives CASSLSFQPQHF.

In this sample, this clone turned up once. This sequence joins TRBV5-8 and TRBJ1-1, with D tentatively TRBD1 (5 bases). The CDR3 runs 13 residues. Between the trimmed V and J ends, which lost 0 bases and 12 bases, there was a span of 15 bases. Germline loops: CDR1 SGHTS, CDR2 YDEGEE. The CDR3 DNA sequence: TGTGCCAGCAGCTTGGAGGTAGTGGCAGGGACTTTCTTT. Translation gives CASSLEVVAGTFF.

A note on this clone: Additional DNA sequences in this sample encode the identical CDR3. V is TRBV9 and J is TRBJ2-6; weak D call: TRBD2 (6 bases). The CDR3 spans 15 residues. Germline V lookup: CDR1 SGDLS, CDR2 YYNGEE. Trimming removed 4 bases from V and 2 bases from J, with 10 bases in between. The CDR3 reads CASSLWGAGANVLTF. The CDR3 region has the DNA TGTGCCAGCAGCTTATGGGGGGCTGGGGCCAACGTCCTGACTTTC.

This clone has more than one count but fewer than ten. This chain links TRBV7-6 with TRBJ1-6, with D unclear. Looked up from germline, CDR1 is SGHVS and CDR2 is FNYEAQ. This CDR3 is built from 15 residues. V lost 0 bases to trimming and J lost 7 bases, with 10 bases between them. CDR3 nucleotide sequence: TGTGCCAGCAGCTTAGCCGGGCCCCAGAATTCACCCCTCCACTTT. Its protein product is CASSLAGPQNSPLHF.

This sequence joins TRBV3-1 (or the pseudogene TRBV3-2) and TRBJ2-2; D gene unclear. V gave up 2 bases and J gave up 0 bases, with 7 bases separating them. CDR1 is LGHDT and CDR2 is YNNKEL in the germline V gene (reference sequence). CDR3 length: 15 residues. CDR3 sequence reads: CASSQTTSNTGELFF. CDR3 DNA: TGTGCCAGCAGCCAAACAACCTCGAACACCGGGGAGCTGTTTTTT.

The chain uses TRBV29-1 and TRBJ2-1, with 12 bases identical to TRBD2. Germline V lookup: CDR1 SQVTM, CDR2 ANQGSEA. The length of the CDR3 is 15 residues. The J segment lost 6 bases and the V segment lost 5 bases, leaving 8 bases of the junction unmatched. CDR3 in DNA: TGCAGCGTTCAACTAGCGGGAGGAACTAGCAATGAGCAGTTCTTC. This encodes CSVQLAGGTSNEQFF.

CDR3 in DNA: TGCGCCAGCAGCCCCAGGGGGGATACTGGCTACACCTTC. Amino acids: CASSPRGDTGYTF. The chain carries TRBV5-1 and TRBJ1-2; 7 bases fit TRBD1. Germline V gene lookup returns CDR1 SGHRS and CDR2 YFSETQ. The J segment lost 7 bases and the V segment lost 4 bases, leaving 7 bases of the junction unmatched. The CDR3 sequence is 13 residues long.

The chain uses TRBV12-3 or TRBV12-4 and TRBJ1-3, with D uncertain. Between the trimmed V and J ends, which lost 5 bases and 2 bases, there was a span of 7 bases. This CDR3 spans 13 amino acids. The CDR3 region has the DNA TGTGCCAGCAGTACAAGTCCTGGAAACACCATATATTTT. Translation: CASSTSPGNTIYF.

The chain is built from TRBV21-1 and TRBJ2-5; TRBD2 is the table's D call, not checked against the DNA. TRBV21-1 is a pseudogene. This CDR3 region has 16 residues. The CDR3 region has the DNA TGTGCCAGCAGCAAAGATACTAGCAGACACCAAGAGACCCAGTACTTC. Its translation is CASSKDTSRHQETQYF.

V gene TRBV6-6 combines with J gene TRBJ2-5; the match to TRBD2 covers 8 bases. The germline gives CDR1 MNHNY, CDR2 SVGAGI (reference sequence). Losses at the gene ends were 0 bases for V and 11 bases for J; bases not matched to a gene: 11. The CDR3 is made up of 15 amino acids. This chain's CDR3 is CASSYSETSVPAQYF. The CDR3 region has the DNA TGTGCCAGCAGTTACTCTGAGACTAGCGTCCCCGCTCAGTACTTC.

This chain links TRBV5-1 with TRBJ2-1; 7 positions agree with TRBD2. The germline gives CDR1 SGHRS, CDR2 YFSETQ. J lost 7 bases, V lost 4 bases, and 14 bases had no gene match. The CDR3 totals 16 residues. CDR3 sequence: CASSPPLAGESNEQFF. The CDR3 DNA reads as TGCGCCAGCAGCCCGCCCCTGGCGGGAGAGTCGAATGAGCAGTTCTTC. Based on the CDR3 plus reference TRBV5-1 and TRBJ2-1, the full variable domain is KAGVTQTPRYLIKTRGQQVTLSCSPISGHRSVSWYQQTPGQGLQFLFEYFSETQRNKGNFPGRFSGRQFSNSRSEMNVSTLELGDSALYLCASSPPLAGESNEQFFGPGTRLTVL.

The chain employs TRBV19 and TRBJ1-2, with D possibly matching TRBD1 (6 bases). Trimming removed 8 bases from V and 6 bases from J, with 16 bases in between. Germline CDR1 LNHDA, CDR2 SQIVND (reference sequence). CDR3 size: 13 residues. CDR3 loop: CASSTGGGDGYTF. For the CDR3, the DNA is TGTGCCAGTTCGACTGGAGGGGGGGATGGCTACACCTTC.

The V and J genes are TRBV29-1 and TRBJ1-1; TRBD1 is a possible D gene (5 bases). The germline CDR1 and CDR2 sequences are SQVTM and ANQGSEA. The CDR3 is 15 amino acids. V lost 6 bases to trimming and J lost 5 bases, with 22 bases between them. The CDR3 nucleotides are TGCAGCGTCGCGCGGGGTCAGGGTTATACAACTGAAGCTTTCTTT. Residues: CSVARGQGYTTEAFF.

The rearrangement links TRBV19 to TRBJ2-7, with 12 bases lining up with TRBD2. V lost 5 bases and J lost 2; bases outside the gene matches: 4. Germline assignment: CDR1 LNHDA and CDR2 SQIVND (reference sequence). The CDR3 consists of 15 residues. The CDR3 here is CASSPGLAGPYEQYF. The CDR3 DNA is TGTGCCAGTAGTCCAGGACTAGCGGGGCCCTACGAGCAGTACTTC.

This chain connects TRBV3-1 (or the pseudogene TRBV3-2) to TRBJ2-1; 8 positions agree with TRBD2. This CDR3 contains 20 residues. The V segment lost 5 bases and the J segment 8 bases; nucleotides outside the gene matches: 26. Germline CDR1 is LGHDT and CDR2 is YNNKEL (reference sequence). This CDR3 is CASSGRHREGRDSFWYEQFF. The CDR3 DNA follows: TGTGCCAGCAGCGGGCGCCACCGGGAGGGCCGGGATTCTTTTTGGTATGAGCAGTTCTTC.

This clone has a single count. The chain couples TRBV9 to TRBJ1-3; TRBD1 agrees at 7 bases. Germline assignment: CDR1 SGDLS and CDR2 YYNGEE. The CDR3 totals 15 residues. Trimming at V came to 0 bases and at J to 2 bases, leaving 2 bases not matched to a gene. The CDR3 DNA is TGTGCCAGCAGCGTAGAGGGACAGCCTGGAAACACCATATATTTT. Its translation: CASSVEGQPGNTIYF.

The chain has TRBV12-3 or TRBV12-4 and TRBJ1-1; unclear D gene. V lost 5 bases and J lost 1, with 8 bases in between. The CDR3 is 13 residues long. This CDR3 reads CASSMVQNTEAFF. Here the CDR3 DNA reads TGTGCCAGCAGTATGGTCCAGAACACTGAAGCTTTCTTT.

The chain couples TRBV24-1 to TRBJ2-5; D may be TRBD1 (5 bases). The V gene lost 2 bases and the J gene lost 1 base, with 10 bases spanning the gap. Germline loops: CDR1 KGHDR, CDR2 SFDVKD. This CDR3 spans 15 amino acids. CDR3 loop: CATSDSAGPQETQYF. CDR3 nucleotides: TGTGCCACCAGTGATTCGGCAGGGCCCCAAGAGACCCAGTACTTC.

V is TRBV7-8 and J is TRBJ1-4; perhaps TRBD1 as D (5 bases). The CDR3 extends over 15 amino acids. From germline, CDR1 is SGHVS and CDR2 FQNEAQ. V was shortened by 1 base and J by 7 bases, with 13 bases between the two germline ends. The CDR3 protein is CASSLGRGDGEKLFF. CDR3 in DNA: TGTGCCAGCAGCTTAGGAAGGGGTGATGGTGAAAAACTGTTTTTT.

The chain couples TRBV28 to TRBJ1-2; no clear D. This CDR3 contains 11 residues. The V gene lost 9 bases and the J gene lost 8 bases, with 13 bases spanning the gap. The germline V gene has CDR1 MDHEN and CDR2 SYDVKM. The CDR3 DNA reads as TGTGCCAGTGGGGAGGACTGGGGCTACACCTTC. Encoded protein: CASGEDWGYTF.

The CDR3 loop is CASSSTANTEAFF. CDR3 coding DNA: TGTGCCAGTAGTTCCACGGCGAACACTGAAGCTTTCTTT. The rearrangement joins TRBV19 to TRBJ1-1; D remains unclear. The germline V gene has CDR1 LNHDA and CDR2 SQIVND (reference sequence). The CDR3 spans 13 residues. V was clipped by 5 bases and J by 1 base, with 8 bases between them.

V gene TRBV2 combines with J gene TRBJ2-7, with D perhaps given as TRBD1 or TRBD2 (7 bases each). This CDR3 is 16 amino acids long. Trimming cost V 0 bases and J 0 bases, with 12 bases left between them. Per germline, CDR1 SNHLY and CDR2 FYNNEI. The CDR3: CASSEARGGASYEQYF. CDR3 DNA: TGTGCCAGCAGTGAAGCCAGGGGGGGCGCCTCCTACGAGCAGTACTTC.

The rearrangement joins TRBV27 to TRBJ1-4, with 9 bases matching TRBD1. The CDR3 is 15 amino acids. Trimming took 6 bases from V and 8 from J; bases not matched to a gene: 10. The germline V gene has CDR1 MNHEY and CDR2 SMNVEV (reference sequence). The CDR3 DNA reads as TGTGCCAGCAGGGAACACAGGGGGCTAGGGGAAAAACTGTTTTTT. The encoded protein is CASREHRGLGEKLFF. Using reference TRBV27 and TRBJ1-4 for the parts outside the CDR3, the full variable domain is EAQVTQNPRYLITVTGKKLTVTCSQNMNHEYMSWYRQDPGLGLRQIYYSMNVEVTDKGDVPEGYKVSRKEKRNFPLILESPSPNQTSLYFCASREHRGLGEKLFFGSGTQLSVL.

V usage is TRBV5-5 and J usage is TRBJ2-3; D gene unclear. CDR1 and CDR2 (germline): SGHKS, YYEKEE (reference sequence). V lost 4 bases to trimming and J lost 2 bases, with 14 bases between them. The CDR3 has 15 amino acids. DNA for the CDR3: TGTGCCAGCAGCGACGAACCAGCAGACACAGATACGCAGTATTTT. Its protein is CASSDEPADTDTQYF. The full variable domain, with the rest looked up from reference TRBV5-5 and TRBJ2-3, is DAGVTQSPTHLIKTRGQQVTLRCSPISGHKSVSWYQQVLGQGPQFIFQYYEKEERGRGNFPDRFSARQFPNYSSELNVNALLLGDSALYLCASSDEPADTDTQYFGPGTRLTVL.

The chain combines TRBV7-9 with TRBJ1-2; weak D call: TRBD1 (6 bases). The CDR3 spans 13 residues. V lost 2 bases to trimming and J lost 6 bases, with 10 bases between them. Germline V lookup: CDR1 SEHNR, CDR2 FQNEAQ (reference sequence). CDR3 sequence: CASSLPGVDGYTF. As DNA, the CDR3 is TGTGCCAGCAGCTTACCAGGGGTGGATGGCTACACCTTC.

This clone came up once. This sequence joins TRBV29-1 and TRBJ2-3; D possibly corresponds to TRBD1 (6 bases). Germline CDR1 is SQVTM and CDR2 is ANQGSEA. V shed 6 bases and J shed 3 bases, with 19 bases lying between them. The CDR3 totals 15 residues. For the CDR3, the DNA is TGCAGCGTCACTACAGGGTCGTCTCGTACAGATACGCAGTATTTT. Its protein is CSVTTGSSRTDTQYF.